This T cell receptor beta chain was recorded in a study of CD8+ T cells in alopecia areata. Whole-study results and caveats: Uncertainty about whether baseline CD8+ expansion is linked to response remains, with one nonresponder. Persistence of many expanded lesional clones was seen in scalp and blood during tofacitinib.

Sequencing used cDNA as its template, made by extracting RNA and reverse transcribing it. Assay used: immunoSEQ multiplex PCR; TCRdb lists only in-frame clones, some missing. The sample holds approximately 210,000 clones; 66% are singletons and the top ten take approximately 1.2%. For this clone: Its antigen is undetermined.

Germline lookup yields CDR1 KGHSH and CDR2 LQKENI. This CDR3 is 15 amino acids long. With 0 bases removed from V and 8 bases from J, the gap between germline ends came to 13 bases. Treatment given: oral pan-JAK inhibitor, 5-10 mg twice daily. Sampling of alopecia areata patients yielded lesional scalp punch biopsies as well as peripheral blood. The source material was CD4+ T cells sorted from blood, sampled at approximately week 42, from a patient treated with tofacitinib. This sequence originates from a human donor with alopecia areata. The chain combines TRBV18 with TRBJ1-4; D gene ambiguous. CDR3 region: CASSPPWEAGEKLFF. The CDR3 DNA reads TGTGCCAGCTCACCACCGTGGGAGGCGGGGGAAAAACTGTTTTTT.